This T cell receptor beta chain was documented in a study of blood T cells in healthy people across ages. Regarding the study as a whole: Estimated diversity across one million T cells was deemed an underestimate.

Note on this clonotype: Its target is not known.

A sample-barcoded 5' primer and a J-beta primer mix were used in a second PCR of roughly 7 to 11 cycles. Sequencing recovered at least 3 million CDR3-containing paired-end reads from each sample. TCRdb re-analysed the 5' RACE reads in MiXCR, keeping a single row per CDR3 protein. The table lists more than 1 million distinct CDR3 sequences, over 35% of them singletons. Trimming took off 1 base at V and 5 bases at J, with 11 bases between the two ends. Looked up from germline, CDR1 is SGHTA and CDR2 is FQGNSA. The CDR3 consists of 14 residues. Healthy Russian Caucasian donors spanned ages about 6 to 100 years. Each donor supplied roughly 9.1 milliliters of peripheral blood.

The chain employs TRBV7-2 and TRBJ1-2; D is ambiguous. This TCR derives from a woman in her fifties or sixties in good health. The sample was blood. The CDR3 nucleotides are TGTGCCAGCAGCTTAGGGGGTTACTGGTATGGCTACACCTTC. It yields the protein CASSLGGYWYGYTF.